This T cell receptor (beta chain) emerged from a study of neoadjuvant nivolumab and ipilimumab in lung cancer. Study details: Patients got nivolumab 3 mg/kg on days 1, 15 and 29; combination added ipilimumab 1 mg/kg day 1.

Overall study findings and caveats: Resected-tumor TCR richness correlated positively with pretherapy blood richness.

Comment on this clone: Its cognate antigen is unknown.

The assay was immunoSEQ multiplex PCR, and TCRdb's table has in-frame clones only and misses some. In the table there are more than 25,000 clones, roughly three quarters of which are singletons. The CDR3 runs 13 residues. With 4 bases removed from V and 5 bases from J, the gap between germline ends came to 12 bases. Germline values: CDR1 SGHNT, CDR2 YENEEA. This sequence was found in an adult with non-small cell lung cancer. This specimen consisted of tumor tissue, obtained after neoadjuvant nivolumab, alone or with ipilimumab, at or shortly before surgery. The gene calls are TRBV11-3 and TRBJ2-7; D is possibly TRBD2 (6 bases). In nucleotides, the CDR3 is TGTGCCAGCAGCTCTAGTGGGGGGAACGAGCAGTACTTC. Protein: CASSSSGGNEQYF.